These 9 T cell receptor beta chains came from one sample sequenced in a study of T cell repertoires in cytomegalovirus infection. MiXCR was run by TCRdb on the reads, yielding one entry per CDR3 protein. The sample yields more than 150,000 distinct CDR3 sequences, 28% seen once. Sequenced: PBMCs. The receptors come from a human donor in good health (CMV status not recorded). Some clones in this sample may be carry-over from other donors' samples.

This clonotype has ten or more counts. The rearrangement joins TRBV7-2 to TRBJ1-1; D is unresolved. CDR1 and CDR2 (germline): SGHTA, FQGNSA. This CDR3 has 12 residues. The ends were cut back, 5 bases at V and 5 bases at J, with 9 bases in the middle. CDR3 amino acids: CASSAIGTEAFF. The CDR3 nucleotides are TGTGCCAGCAGCGCTATCGGGACTGAAGCTTTCTTT.

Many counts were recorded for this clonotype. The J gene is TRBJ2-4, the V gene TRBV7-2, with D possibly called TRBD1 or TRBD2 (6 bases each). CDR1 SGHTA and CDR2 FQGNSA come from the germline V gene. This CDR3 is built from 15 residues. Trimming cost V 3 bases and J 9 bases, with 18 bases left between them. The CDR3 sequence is CASSLYSGGRGIQYF. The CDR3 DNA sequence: TGTGCCAGCAGCTTGTACTCCGGGGGCCGGGGCATTCAGTACTTC.

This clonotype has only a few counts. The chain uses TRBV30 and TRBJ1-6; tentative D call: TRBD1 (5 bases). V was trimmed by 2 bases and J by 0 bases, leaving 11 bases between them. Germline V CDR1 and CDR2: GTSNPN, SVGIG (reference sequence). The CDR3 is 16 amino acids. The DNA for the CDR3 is TGTGCCTGGAGTAGGCAGGGTCGCTCCTATAATTCACCCCTCCACTTT. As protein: CAWSRQGRSYNSPLHF.

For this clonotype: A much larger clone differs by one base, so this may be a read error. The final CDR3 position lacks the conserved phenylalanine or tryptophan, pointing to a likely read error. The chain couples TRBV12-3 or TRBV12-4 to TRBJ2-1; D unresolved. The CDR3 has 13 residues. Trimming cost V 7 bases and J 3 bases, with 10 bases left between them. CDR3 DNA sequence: TGTGCCAGCACCCCAGACAACTACAATGAGCAGTTCTAC. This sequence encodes CASTPDNYNEQFY.

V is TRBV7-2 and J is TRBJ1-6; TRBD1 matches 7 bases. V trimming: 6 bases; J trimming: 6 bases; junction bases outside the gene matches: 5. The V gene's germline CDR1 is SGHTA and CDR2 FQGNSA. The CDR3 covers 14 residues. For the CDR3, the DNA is TGTGCCAGCAGTCCGGGACAGCCTAATTCACCCCTCCACTTT. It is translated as CASSPGQPNSPLHF.

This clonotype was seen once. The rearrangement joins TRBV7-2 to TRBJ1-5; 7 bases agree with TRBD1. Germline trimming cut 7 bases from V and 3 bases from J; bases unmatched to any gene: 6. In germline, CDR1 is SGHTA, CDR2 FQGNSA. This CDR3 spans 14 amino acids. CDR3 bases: TGTGCCAGCACCCGAACAGGGGACAATCAGCCCCAGCATTTT. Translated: CASTRTGDNQPQHF.

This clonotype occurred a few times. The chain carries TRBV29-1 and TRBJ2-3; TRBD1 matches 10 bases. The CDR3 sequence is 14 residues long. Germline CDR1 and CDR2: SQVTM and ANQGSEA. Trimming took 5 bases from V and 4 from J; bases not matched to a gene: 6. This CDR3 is CSVLDRGSADTQYF. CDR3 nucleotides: TGCAGCGTTCTGGACAGGGGGAGCGCAGATACGCAGTATTTT.

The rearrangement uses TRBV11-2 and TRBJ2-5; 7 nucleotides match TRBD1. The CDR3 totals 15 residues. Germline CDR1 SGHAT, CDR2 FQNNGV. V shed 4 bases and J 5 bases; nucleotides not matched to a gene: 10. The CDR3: CASSYVQGITETQYF. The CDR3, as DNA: TGTGCCAGCAGCTACGTACAGGGGATCACGGAGACCCAGTACTTC.

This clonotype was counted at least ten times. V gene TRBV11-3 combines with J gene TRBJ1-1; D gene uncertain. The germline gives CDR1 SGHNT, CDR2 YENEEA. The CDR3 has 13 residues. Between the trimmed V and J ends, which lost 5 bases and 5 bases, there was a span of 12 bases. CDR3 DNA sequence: TGTGCCAGCAGCAGGACCCGAACAACTGAAGCTTTCTTT. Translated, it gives CASSRTRTTEAFF.